This T cell receptor (beta chain) originates from a study of T-cell reconstitution after alpha-beta-depleted transplantation in children. Preparation of the TCRbeta library was carried out with unique molecular identifiers. TCRdb re-called the PCR reads through MiXCR, storing one row per CDR3 protein. The table includes just over 950,000 distinct CDR3 sequences, 25% to 30% detected once. General observations from the study: A year post-transplant, T-cell counts and diversity derived mostly from newly produced T cells.

This clonotype was observed many times. Its antigen is as yet unknown. This CDR3 is built from 15 residues. J gave up 2 bases and V 4 bases, and 6 bases lay outside the gene matches. Sample: PBMCs, mostly from graft donor cells, taken 360 days after TCRalphabeta/CD19-depleted stem cell transplant. This sequence joins TRBV12-3 or TRBV12-4 and TRBJ2-5, with 8 bases aligning to TRBD1. This clonotype was sampled from a boy younger than two who had a stem cell transplant for SCID, so the T cells may come from the graft donor. The CDR3 DNA sequence: TGTGCCAGCAGTTCCGGGACAGGAACTCAAGAGACCCAGTACTTC. The encoded protein is CASSSGTGTQETQYF.